The 7 T cell receptor beta chains below all came from one sample that was sequenced in a study of a mutant IDH1 vaccine in newly diagnosed glioma. The repertoire was sequenced with immunoSEQ multiplex PCR; TCRdb's copy has only in-frame clones and lacks some. The sample shows about 88,000 clones, 82% of them seen only once. Documented time point: baseline, week 1 (first vaccination visit). Treatment defined: pre-vaccination baseline after standard-of-care therapy. The sample consisted of PBMCs, taken from a glioma patient treated with radiotherapy, temozolomide or both. Every receptor here comes from a man aged 35 to 55 with glioma. Some clones in this sample may be carry-over from other donors' samples.

This chain connects TRBV2 to TRBJ2-5; TRBD2 agrees at 14 bases. J lost 4 bases, V lost 10 bases, and 5 bases had no gene match. The CDR3 runs 14 residues. Looked up from germline, CDR1 is SNHLY and CDR2 is FYNNEI. This CDR3 reads CATTGLAGVETQYF. As DNA, the CDR3 is TGTGCCACGACGGGACTAGCGGGGGTAGAGACCCAGTACTTC.

V usage is TRBV5-4 and J usage is TRBJ1-2; no clear D. The CDR3 contains 15 residues. V lost 4 bases and J lost 7, with 20 bases in between. The germline V gene encodes CDR1 SGHNT and CDR2 YYREEE (reference sequence). The CDR3 reads CASSPGGSGGSGYTF. In DNA form, the CDR3 reads TGTGCCAGCAGCCCGGGTGGTTCGGGCGGTAGTGGCTACACCTTC.

This chain links TRBV6-5 with TRBJ1-2; no definite D call. Trimming shortened V by 0 bases and J by 10 bases, and 9 bases separated the two germline ends. Germline loops: CDR1 MNHEY, CDR2 SVGAGI. The CDR3 consists of 12 residues. CDR3 protein: CASSYSLGDYTF. The CDR3 coding sequence is TGTGCCAGCAGTTACTCGCTTGGAGACTACACCTTC.

The rearrangement joins TRBV7-8 to TRBJ2-3; 9 positions agree with TRBD2. The V gene end was trimmed by 0 bases and the J gene end by 5 bases; junction bases not matched to a gene: 9. Germline V lookup: CDR1 SGHVS, CDR2 FQNEAQ. The CDR3 spans 17 residues. Written as DNA, the CDR3 is TGTGCCAGCAGCTTAGCACGAGTAGCGGGGGCCCGAGATACGCAGTATTTT. It translates to CASSLARVAGARDTQYF. Full variable domain (missing parts from reference TRBV7-8 and TRBJ2-3): GAGVSQSPRYKVAKRGQDVALRCDPISGHVSLFWYQQALGQGPEFLTYFQNEAQLDKSGLPSDRFFAERPEGSVSTLKIQRTQQEDSAVYLCASSLARVAGARDTQYFGPGTRLTVL.

This chain links TRBV5-6 with TRBJ1-4; unclear D gene. This CDR3 contains 14 residues. CDR1 is SGHDT and CDR2 is YYEEEE in the germline V gene. V gave up 2 bases and J gave up 7 bases, with 12 bases separating them. The CDR3: CASSFRVKGEKLFF. The CDR3 DNA is TGTGCCAGCAGCTTCCGGGTGAAGGGTGAAAAACTGTTTTTT.

This chain connects TRBV6-6 to TRBJ2-7; no definite D call. CDR3 length: 13 residues. Trimming left V 3 bases short and J 2 bases short, with 8 bases between. Looked up from germline, CDR1 is MNHNY and CDR2 is SVGAGI (reference sequence). The CDR3 sequence: CASSYVRTYEQYF. CDR3 in DNA: TGTGCCAGCAGTTATGTACGGACCTACGAGCAGTACTTC.

V and J are TRBV5-5 and TRBJ2-7, with D hard to call. The CDR3 spans 15 residues. Germline-derived CDR1 and CDR2 are SGHKS and YYEKEE (reference sequence). V was clipped by 0 bases and J by 4 bases, with 14 bases between them. The CDR3 region is CASSLDPGPLYEQYF. The CDR3 region has the DNA TGTGCCAGCAGCTTGGACCCAGGCCCTTTGTACGAGCAGTACTTC.